This TCR beta chain was recovered during a study of blood T cells in healthy people across ages. Study outcomes and limitations: The long-lived group displayed more naive CD4+ cells, plus higher diversity, than the aged donors did.

Note on this clonotype: Its antigen is as yet unknown.

The CDR3 loop spans 14 amino acids. Trimming took off 5 bases at V and 8 bases at J, with 16 bases between the two ends. Germline-derived CDR1 and CDR2 are MDHEN and SYDVKM. For the second PCR, which ran for roughly 7 to 11 cycles, a sample-barcoded 5' primer and a J-beta primer mix were used. There were at least 3 million CDR3-containing paired-end reads obtained from each sample. TCRdb reprocessed the 5' RACE reads via MiXCR and lists one record per CDR3 protein. The sample carries 2 million or so distinct CDR3 sequences, roughly 50% recorded once. Sample: blood. This TCR was recovered from a woman between 40 and 50 years old in good health. This chain uses TRBV28 with TRBJ2-1; D is perhaps TRBD1 or TRBD2 (5 bases each). Here the CDR3 reads CASSAGTSTYEQFF. The DNA for the CDR3 is TGTGCCAGCAGTGCCGGGACGTCGACATATGAGCAGTTCTTC.